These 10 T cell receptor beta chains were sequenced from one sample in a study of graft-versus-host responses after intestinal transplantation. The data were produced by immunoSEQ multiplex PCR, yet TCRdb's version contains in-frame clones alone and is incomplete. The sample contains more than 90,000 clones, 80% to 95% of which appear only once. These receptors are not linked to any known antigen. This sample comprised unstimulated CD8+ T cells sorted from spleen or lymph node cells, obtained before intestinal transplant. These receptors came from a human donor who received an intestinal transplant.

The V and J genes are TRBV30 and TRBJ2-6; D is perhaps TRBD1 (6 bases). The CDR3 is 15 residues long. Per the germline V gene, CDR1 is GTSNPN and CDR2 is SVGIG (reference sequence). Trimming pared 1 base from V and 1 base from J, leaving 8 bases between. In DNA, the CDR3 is TGTGCCTGGAGTGACACAGGGTCTGGGGCCAACGTCCTGACTTTC. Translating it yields CAWSDTGSGANVLTF.

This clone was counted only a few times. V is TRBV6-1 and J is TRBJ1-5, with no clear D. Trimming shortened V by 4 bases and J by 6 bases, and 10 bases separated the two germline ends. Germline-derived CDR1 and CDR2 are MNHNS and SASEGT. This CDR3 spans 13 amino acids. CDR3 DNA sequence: TGTGCCAGCAGTGGCTCGTCCAGTCAGCCCCAGCATTTT. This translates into CASSGSSSQPQHF.

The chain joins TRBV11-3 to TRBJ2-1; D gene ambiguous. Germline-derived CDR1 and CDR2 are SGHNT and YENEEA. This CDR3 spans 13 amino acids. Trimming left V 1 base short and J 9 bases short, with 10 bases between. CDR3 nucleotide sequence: TGTGCCAGCAGCTTAGGCTTCTATGGTGAGCAGTTCTTC. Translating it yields CASSLGFYGEQFF.

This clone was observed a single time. For the CDR3, the DNA is TGTGCCTGGAGTGTACTCCGGACAGGGCAGAACACTGAAGCTTTCTTT. It codes for CAWSVLRTGQNTEAFF. This chain connects TRBV30 to TRBJ1-1, with 8 bases identical to TRBD1. V was clipped by 0 bases and J by 1 base; unmatched bases: 7. Per germline, CDR1 GTSNPN and CDR2 SVGIG (reference sequence). The CDR3 totals 16 residues.

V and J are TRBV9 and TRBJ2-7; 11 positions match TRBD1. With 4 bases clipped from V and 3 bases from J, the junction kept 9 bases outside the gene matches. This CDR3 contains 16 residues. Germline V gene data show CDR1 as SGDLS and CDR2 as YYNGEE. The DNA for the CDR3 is TGTGCCAGCAGCCCCACCGGGACAGGGGGGCTCTACGAGCAGTACTTC. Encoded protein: CASSPTGTGGLYEQYF.

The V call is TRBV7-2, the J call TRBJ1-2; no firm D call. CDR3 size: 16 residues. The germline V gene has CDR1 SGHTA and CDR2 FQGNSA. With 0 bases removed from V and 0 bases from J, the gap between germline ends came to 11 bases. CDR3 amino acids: CASSLAIFEANYGYTF. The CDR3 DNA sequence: TGTGCCAGCAGCTTAGCTATATTTGAGGCTAACTATGGCTACACCTTC.

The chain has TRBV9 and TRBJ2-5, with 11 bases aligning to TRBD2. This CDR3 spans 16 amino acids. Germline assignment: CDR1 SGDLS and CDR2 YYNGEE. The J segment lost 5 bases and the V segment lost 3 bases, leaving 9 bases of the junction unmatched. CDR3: CASSGELAGGRETQYF. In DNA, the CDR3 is TGTGCCAGCAGCGGCGAATTAGCGGGGGGGCGGGAGACCCAGTACTTC.

The CDR3 sequence: CASSLAMETQYF. The CDR3 bases are TGTGCCAGCAGCTTGGCCATGGAGACCCAGTACTTC. The rearrangement joins TRBV5-5 to TRBJ2-5, with D unclear. Germline V gives CDR1 SGHKS, CDR2 YYEKEE (reference sequence). Trimming cost V 0 bases and J 5 bases, with 5 bases left between them. There are 12 residues in the CDR3.

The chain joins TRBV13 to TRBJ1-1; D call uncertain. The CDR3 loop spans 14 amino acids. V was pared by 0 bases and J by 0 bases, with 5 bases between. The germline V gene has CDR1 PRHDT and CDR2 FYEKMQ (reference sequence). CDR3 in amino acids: CASSLGGLNTEAFF. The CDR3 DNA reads TGTGCCAGCAGCTTAGGGGGCCTGAACACTGAAGCTTTCTTT.

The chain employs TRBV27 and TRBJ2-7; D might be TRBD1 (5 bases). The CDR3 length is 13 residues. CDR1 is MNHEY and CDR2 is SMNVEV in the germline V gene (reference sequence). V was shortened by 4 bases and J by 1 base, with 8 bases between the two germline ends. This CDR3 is CASSYPGSYEQYF. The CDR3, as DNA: TGTGCCAGCAGTTACCCAGGGTCCTACGAGCAGTACTTC.